This record covers a single T cell receptor beta chain. It lacks a known antigen. No base-level quality is on record; no much larger clone is a single base apart. The data derive from a study of T cell responses to AZD1222 COVID-19 vaccine (dated by TCRdb to the early 2020s). With regard to the full study: AZD1222 recipients given second doses at about 4 weeks or at about 12 weeks were pooled, since spike-specific TCR depth and breadth were not found to differ between the two schedules. A total of about 230 trial participants underwent TCR sequencing, of whom 207 received two doses of AZD1222 and approximately 25 received two doses of the MenACWY control vaccine. Trial participants were enrolled into age subgroups of 18-55, 56-69 and 70-plus years, which contained about 150, 27 and 61 TCR-sequenced participants, respectively.

The study at large found these results: The 56-69-year group was small, and its depth increase did not reach significance, likely because of low power. Because no day 14 peak-response samples were available, the repertoires could be characterized only after the peak T cell response. The whole spike protein was spanned by vaccine-associated CD4 TCRs, and dominant responses were seen in regions 160-218 and 743-854. Participants were mostly white British, with more females than males. The authors suggested clonal diversity may have been underestimated. Reportedly, close to half of the unique spike-specific TCRs recognized epitopes lying outside the regions that are mutated in the B.1.351 and B.1.1.7 variants. Conclusions about previously exposed vaccinees are limited, since just six AZD1222 recipients were seropositive for SARS-CoV-2 at baseline. After two AZD1222 doses, both the breadth and the depth of spike-specific TCRs were significantly higher than at day 0 and than in MenACWY recipients.

Taken with the paper, the label for time point translates to: baseline before first vaccination. Vaccinee samples were obtained from the UK trials COV001 and COV002, which included a single-blind randomized controlled phase 2/3 trial of AZD1222 (ChAdOx1 nCoV-19) in healthy adults. For TCRbeta chain sequencing, PBMC samples were collected from trial participants at day 0 and at day 28 after the second dose. Based on the germline V gene, the CDR1 and CDR2 sequences are SGHVS and FQNEAQ. Inclusive of the bounding cysteine and phenylalanine, the CDR3 is 11 residues long. The read is trimmed to its CDR3 DNA, 33 bases read in frame from base 1. The V end loses 4 bases and the J end loses 6 bases, and a stretch of 6 bases separates them. The CDR3 regions of human TCRbeta chains were analyzed by immunosequencing. Per the original workflow: TCRs in the repertoires were compared against a reference library of SARS-CoV-2-specific TCRs that had been generated with the MIRA antigen-specificity platform. Breadth was defined as the fraction of unique TCRs that were SARS-CoV-2-associated, and depth was defined as the fraction of total T cells that were SARS-CoV-2-associated. Each spike-specific TCR was assigned to its reactive spike region and to a CD4 or CD8 class using the MIRA data. Log10-transformed breadth and depth values were compared by one-way ANOVA with Sidak's multiple comparisons tests. TCRdb re-hosts the immuneACCESS table, in-frame sequences only. Its copies lack some clones; in the studies checked, an unresolved V gene accounts for under half of them, and the cause for the rest is not known. That table is the source of V, J and clone size, and D and trimming were worked out from the DNA. The sample contains around 100,000 clones, around 90% of them found a single time. In total, the top ten clones hold roughly 1.7% of the sample.

The chain was built from TRBV7-8 and TRBJ1-1; the D gene lacks a confident call. The sequencing here drew on peripheral blood, taken on day 0 of AZD1222 vaccination. The TCR comes from an adult in good health. At the DNA level, the sequence is TGTGCCAGCAGCTCTTGGGCTGAAGCTTTCTTT. This translates into CASSSWAEAFF.